This entry lists 29 T cell receptor beta chains sequenced from one sample in a study of CD8+ T cells in alopecia areata. cDNA prepared by RNA extraction and subsequent reverse transcription served as the template for sequencing. The data were produced by immunoSEQ multiplex PCR, yet TCRdb's version contains in-frame clones alone and is incomplete. Among over 150,000 clones, 56% were seen once, and the ten largest hold roughly 5.3%. The sequencing input was CD8+ T cells sorted from blood. The receptors come from a human donor in good health.

As regards this clone: The sample contains more than one DNA sequence encoding this CDR3. The chain carries TRBV6-5 and TRBJ2-5; a possible D gene is TRBD2 (5 bases). Trimming removed 0 bases at V and 4 bases at J, with 6 bases between. CDR3 length: 13 amino acids. Germline CDR1 MNHEY, CDR2 SVGAGI. CDR3 region: CASSYSGGETQYF. The CDR3 nucleotides read TGTGCCAGCAGTTACTCTGGAGGAGAGACCCAGTACTTC.

The CDR3 reads CSVEDADSGDEQFF. Here the CDR3 DNA reads TGCAGCGTTGAAGATGCGGACTCCGGTGATGAGCAGTTCTTC. The chain carries TRBV29-1 and TRBJ2-1, with a weak D call TRBD2 (5 bases). The CDR3 sequence is 14 residues long. Deletions cut 0 bases from V and 8 bases from J, with 14 bases between. Germline CDR1 SQVTM, CDR2 ANQGSEA.

This clone was counted between two and nine times. The chain uses TRBV6-5 and TRBJ2-5; unclear D gene. The ends were cut back, 2 bases at V and 5 bases at J, with 9 bases in the middle. This CDR3 comprises 13 residues. Looked up from germline, CDR1 is MNHEY and CDR2 is SVGAGI. The CDR3 DNA is TGTGCCAGCAGTTACCGGGTTTGGGAGACCCAGTACTTC. Its translation: CASSYRVWETQYF.

Only a few counts were recorded for this clone. V gene TRBV23-1 combines with J gene TRBJ1-5, with D unclear. TRBV23-1 counts as an open reading frame of uncertain function. This CDR3 has 15 amino acids. V was clipped by 4 bases and J by 6 bases, with 16 bases between them. The CDR3 nucleotides read TGCGCCAGCAGTCGTTGGGCAGTTCTTCGTCAGCCCCAGCATTTT. It codes for CASSRWAVLRQPQHF.

This clone was detected only once. V usage is TRBV2 and J usage is TRBJ2-1; perhaps TRBD1 as D (6 bases). The V and J ends lost 5 bases and 4 bases respectively, with 12 bases between them. Germline loops: CDR1 SNHLY, CDR2 FYNNEI. The CDR3 runs to 14 residues. The CDR3 nucleotides are TGTGCCAGCAGTCCCGGGACACAGTACAATGAGCAGTTCTTC. This sequence encodes CASSPGTQYNEQFF.

This clone has more than one count but fewer than ten. The chain combines TRBV27 with TRBJ1-5, with 9 bases that match TRBD1. CDR3 length: 15 residues. From germline, CDR1 is MNHEY and CDR2 SMNVEV (reference sequence). The junction had 4 bases not matched to a gene; V was cut back by 4 bases and J by 3 bases. In DNA form, the CDR3 reads TGTGCCAGCAGTTCCGACAGGGGGGTCAATCAGCCCCAGCATTTT. Its translation: CASSSDRGVNQPQHF.

V usage is TRBV5-6 and J usage is TRBJ1-1; maybe TRBD1 (6 bases). Per germline, CDR1 SGHDT and CDR2 YYEEEE. This CDR3 has 13 residues. V lost 2 bases to trimming and J lost 5 bases, with 10 bases between them. In DNA form, the CDR3 reads TGTGCCAGCAGCTTACAGGGACGGACTGAAGCTTTCTTT. Protein product: CASSLQGRTEAFF.

This rearrangement joins TRBV9 to TRBJ2-6; TRBD2 aligns across 9 bases. V lost 3 bases to trimming and J lost 2 bases; unmatched junction nucleotides: 9. The CDR3 totals 18 residues. Germline V gives CDR1 SGDLS, CDR2 YYNGEE. The CDR3: CASSAPRRGGAGANVLTF. CDR3 bases: TGTGCCAGCAGCGCCCCTCGGCGGGGGGGCGCTGGGGCCAACGTCCTGACTTTC. The full variable domain, in which reference TRBV9 and TRBJ2-6 provide the parts outside the CDR3, is DSGVTQTPKHLITATGQRVTLRCSPRSGDLSVYWYQQSLDQGLQFLIQYYNGEERAKGNILERFSAQQFPDLHSELNLSSLELGDSALYFCASSAPRRGGAGANVLTFGAGSRLTVL.

The CDR3 loop reads CASSPRGTAGETQYF. The CDR3 coding sequence is TGTGCCAGCAGTCCACGGGGGACTGCGGGGGAGACCCAGTACTTC. V and J are TRBV27 and TRBJ2-5; D is possibly TRBD2 (6 bases). This CDR3 comprises 15 residues. Germline CDR1 reads MNHEY; CDR2 reads SMNVEV (reference sequence). With 5 bases removed from V and 5 bases from J, the gap between germline ends came to 18 bases.

V is TRBV2 and J is TRBJ1-5, with 11 positions matching TRBD1. Germline lookup yields CDR1 SNHLY and CDR2 FYNNEI. Trimming took 5 bases from V and 7 from J; bases not matched to a gene: 4. The CDR3 is made up of 14 amino acids. CDR3 region: CASSPDRGRQPQHF. As DNA, the CDR3 is TGTGCCAGCAGTCCGGACAGGGGGCGCCAGCCCCAGCATTTT.

The chain has TRBV15 and TRBJ1-1, with TRBD1 as a possible D gene (5 bases). Trimming stripped 3 bases from V and 3 bases from J, with 11 bases between. This CDR3 contains 14 residues. Per the germline V gene, CDR1 is LNHNV and CDR2 is YYDKDF (reference sequence). CDR3 in DNA: TGTGCCACCAGCAGTGACGAAGGGGACACTGAAGCTTTCTTT. Residues: CATSSDEGDTEAFF.

The chain has TRBV7-8 and TRBJ1-6; D is unresolved. CDR3 size: 14 residues. Germline V lookup: CDR1 SGHVS, CDR2 FQNEAQ. Deletions cut 5 bases from V and 9 bases from J, with 14 bases between. For the CDR3, the DNA is TGTGCCAGCAGCGATGGAGTTACGATTTCACCCCTCCACTTT. Translation: CASSDGVTISPLHF.

CDR3 bases: TGTGCCAGCAGTGTCGGATGGGGGGACGAGCAGTACTTC. This encodes CASSVGWGDEQYF. V usage is TRBV6-5 and J usage is TRBJ2-7, with D maybe TRBD2 (6 bases). Trimming cost V 5 bases and J 5 bases, with 13 bases left between them. This CDR3 spans 13 amino acids. Germline V gene data show CDR1 as MNHEY and CDR2 as SVGAGI.

Concerning this clone itself: Other DNA sequences in the sample encode the same CDR3. The rearrangement joins TRBV27 to TRBJ1-4; D possibly corresponds to TRBD1 (6 bases). V lost 5 bases and J 8 bases, leaving 6 bases between the germline ends. The CDR3 is made up of 11 amino acids. Germline lookup yields CDR1 MNHEY and CDR2 SMNVEV (reference sequence). CDR3 in amino acids: CASSQGEKLFF. The CDR3 coding sequence is TGTGCCAGCAGTCAGGGGGAAAAACTGTTTTTT.

The chain links TRBV30 to TRBJ2-7, with D hard to call. This CDR3 has 12 amino acids. Between the trimmed V and J ends, which lost 1 base and 4 bases, there was a span of 8 bases. Germline assignment: CDR1 GTSNPN and CDR2 SVGIG (reference sequence). CDR3 in amino acids: CAWSGNGYEQYF. The DNA for the CDR3 is TGTGCCTGGAGTGGGAACGGTTACGAGCAGTACTTC.

On this clone: The same CDR3 is also encoded by other DNA sequences in this sample. The CDR3 coding sequence is TGCGCCAGCAGCCAAGACCGGTCCTATAATTCACCCCTCCACTTT. Encoded protein: CASSQDRSYNSPLHF. This chain joins TRBV4-1 and TRBJ1-6; D not resolved. The germline V and J ends were trimmed by 0 bases and 1 base, with 4 bases remaining between them. The CDR3 loop spans 15 amino acids. CDR1 and CDR2 (germline): MGHRA, YSYEKL.

The chain recombines TRBV7-9 with TRBJ2-3; TRBD2 matches at 7 bases. The germline gives CDR1 SEHNR, CDR2 FQNEAQ (reference sequence). The CDR3 runs 15 residues. The J segment lost 0 bases and the V segment lost 5 bases, leaving 5 bases of the junction unmatched. CDR3 loop: CASSGPTSSTDTQYF. DNA of the CDR3: TGTGCCAGCAGCGGACCGACTAGCAGCACAGATACGCAGTATTTT.

Note on this clone: This CDR3 is also generated by other DNA sequences in the sample. The gene calls are TRBV9 and TRBJ2-2; no clear D gene. The V gene's germline CDR1 is SGDLS and CDR2 YYNGEE. V was shortened by 1 base and J by 2 bases, with 0 bases between the two germline ends. CDR3 size: 12 residues. CDR3 in DNA: TGTGCCAGCAGCGTAAACACCGGGGAGCTGTTTTTT. Translating it yields CASSVNTGELFF.

Remarks on this clone: This same CDR3 is encoded by further DNA sequences in the sample. This chain connects TRBV5-6 to TRBJ1-1; D gene unclear. CDR1 and CDR2 (germline): SGHDT, YYEEEE. The CDR3 is 13 amino acids. V lost 0 bases, J lost 4 bases, and 7 bases lay in between. Written as DNA, the CDR3 is TGTGCCAGCAGCTTGGGGGTGGGCACTGAAGCTTTCTTT. Amino acid sequence: CASSLGVGTEAFF.

The chain combines TRBV13 with TRBJ2-4, with 8 bases identical to TRBD1. Germline lookup yields CDR1 PRHDT and CDR2 FYEKMQ (reference sequence). V lost 6 bases to trimming and J lost 0 bases; unmatched junction nucleotides: 22. There are 21 residues in the CDR3. The CDR3 DNA follows: TGTGCCAGCAGTTTGAGAGATCCGGGACAGGCCACTTTTTTAGCCAAAAACATTCAGTACTTC. Translated: CASSLRDPGQATFLAKNIQYF.

This clone has more than one count but fewer than ten. The gene calls are TRBV7-8 and TRBJ2-3; 8 bases fit TRBD2. The CDR3 is 21 amino acids. J was trimmed by 2 bases and V by 3 bases; bases with no gene match: 22. CDR1 and CDR2 from the germline V gene are SGHVS and FQNEAQ. The CDR3 DNA is TGTGCCAGCAGCTTCTACTGGACCGAGGACGACAGAGCGGGGGCCACAGATACGCAGTATTTT. Translated: CASSFYWTEDDRAGATDTQYF.

This clone occurred once. The chain carries TRBV7-9 and TRBJ1-1; no clear D. Germline loops: CDR1 SEHNR, CDR2 FQNEAQ (reference sequence). Trimming pared 1 base from V and 0 bases from J, leaving 9 bases between. This CDR3 comprises 15 residues. CDR3 sequence reads: CASSLGAGMNTEAFF. CDR3 DNA sequence: TGTGCCAGCAGCTTAGGAGCAGGTATGAACACTGAAGCTTTCTTT.

The rearrangement joins TRBV2 to TRBJ2-3; 10 bases are shared with TRBD2. The trim removed 0 bases at V and 4 bases at J, leaving 4 bases unmatched. The germline V gene encodes CDR1 SNHLY and CDR2 FYNNEI. This CDR3 comprises 16 residues. The DNA of the CDR3 is TGTGCCAGCAGTGAAGCGGGACTAGCGTGGGCAGATACGCAGTATTTT. Translated: CASSEAGLAWADTQYF. Full variable domain (rest looked up from reference TRBV2 and TRBJ2-3): EPEVTQTPSHQVTQMGQEVILRCVPISNHLYFYWYRQILGQKVEFLVSFYNNEISEKSEIFDDQFSVERPDGSNFTLKIRSTKLEDSAMYFCASSEAGLAWADTQYFGPGTRLTVL.

This clone came up a few times. This sequence joins TRBV29-1 and TRBJ2-3, with TRBD2 identical over 9 bases. After removal of 7 bases from V and 3 bases from J, the junction contained 5 bases not matched to a gene. This CDR3 contains 13 residues. Per germline, CDR1 SQVTM and CDR2 ANQGSEA. This chain's CDR3 is CSGARGGTDTQYF. The CDR3 DNA sequence: TGCAGCGGCGCGCGGGGGGGTACAGATACGCAGTATTTT.

The chain's CDR3 is CASSGNDYSNQPQHF. The CDR3 DNA reads as TGTGCCAGCTCAGGGAACGATTATAGCAATCAGCCCCAGCATTTT. The chain uses TRBV18 and TRBJ1-5; no reliable D call. CDR1 is KGHSH and CDR2 is LQKENI in the germline V gene. CDR3 length: 15 residues. Trimming left V 5 bases short and J 0 bases short, with 11 bases between. The entire variable domain, with the rest obtained from reference TRBV18 and TRBJ1-5, is as follows: NAGVMQNPRHLVRRRGQEARLRCSPMKGHSHVYWYRQLPEEGLKFMVYLQKENIIDESGMPKERFSAEFPKEGPSILRIQQVVRGDSAAYFCASSGNDYSNQPQHFGDGTRLSIL.

V usage is TRBV9 and J usage is TRBJ1-4; TRBD1 matches 7 bases. The J segment lost 5 bases and the V segment lost 4 bases, leaving 8 bases of the junction unmatched. The CDR3 covers 15 residues. Per germline, CDR1 SGDLS and CDR2 YYNGEE. CDR3 nucleotides: TGTGCCAGCAGCTCAGGTGCACAGGGGAATGAAAAACTGTTTTTT. Its translation: CASSSGAQGNEKLFF.

The rearrangement links TRBV9 to TRBJ1-1; D perhaps matches TRBD1 (5 bases). The germline V and J ends were trimmed by 0 bases and 5 bases, with 11 bases remaining between them. The V gene's germline CDR1 is SGDLS and CDR2 YYNGEE. The CDR3 length is 14 residues. The CDR3 DNA reads as TGTGCCAGCAGCGTAGTAGGGGATAGGACTGAAGCTTTCTTT. Protein product: CASSVVGDRTEAFF.

The rearrangement uses TRBV5-1 and TRBJ1-1; a weak D match, TRBD1 (5 bases). Trimming left V 2 bases short and J 0 bases short, with 11 bases between. The CDR3 length is 15 residues. Germline CDR1 reads SGHRS; CDR2 reads YFSETQ. The CDR3 loop is CASSFYGGMNTEAFF. The CDR3 DNA follows: TGCGCCAGCAGCTTTTACGGGGGGATGAACACTGAAGCTTTCTTT.

The CDR3 nucleotides are TGCAGCGGAAGGGGGTTGGGGACTGAAGCTTTCTTT. It encodes CSGRGLGTEAFF. V usage is TRBV29-1 and J usage is TRBJ1-1, with D possibly being TRBD1 (6 bases). V lost 7 bases and J lost 5, with 14 bases in between. From germline, CDR1 is SQVTM and CDR2 ANQGSEA. The length of the CDR3 is 12 residues.